These T cell receptor beta chains were read from a single sample in a study of chemoradiotherapy in HPV16-positive cancers. This table comes from immunoSEQ multiplex PCR, and its TCRdb copy is limited to in-frame clones, with some not included. The top ten clones hold less than 3.5% of a sample with about 53,000 clones, roughly 90% of them seen once. The input for sequencing was blood, taken from a patient who underwent chemoradiotherapy. The source is a human donor with HPV-associated anogenital cancer. CDR3s leave out the opening cysteine and the closing phenylalanine or tryptophan.

TRBV19 13 ASSAQGGGRTEAF
TRBV28 12 ASSTGGQVTEAF
TRBV19 14 ASSVGGTYSNQPQH
TRBV5-8 13 ASSLLTGITDTQY
TRBV10-3 15 AISLGYGSPSYNEQF
TRBV4-2 15 ASSQDLVTGDHYGYT
TRBV2 13 ASSGLVSATGELF
TRBV7-6 14 ASSLRSSGNTGELF
TRBV5-4 13 ASSLDQITTDTQY
TRBV27 14 ASSPRRSWLRSEAF
TRBV5-1 12 ASSGHGANTEAF
TRBV5-1 13 ASRAGGLNTGELF
TRBV5-1 13 ASSFSSGEGLEQY
TRBV7-2 13 ASSLEGPTGNSYT
TRBV5-6 14 ASSSPRWEATYEQY
TRBV27 13 ASSPLVKSGGEQF
TRBV10-1 12 ASSAGQGGDIQY
TRBV11-2 10 ASSSGTGGSI
TRBV11-3 12 ASSPSGIGDTQY
TRBV7-7 12 ASSPMGGREELF
TRBV6-4 13 ASSWTGPLNTEAF
TRBV5-1 13 ASSLEVLQNTEAF
TRBV9 14 ASSVGVGRSTGELF
TRBV18 14 ASSPRDRVHGQPQH
TRBV6-5 12 ASRPAGGPYEQY
TRBV30 12 AWSVLGEGETQY
TRBV7-2 13 ASSLASGNLYEQY
TRBV2 9 ASSEWAGAF
TRBV30 11 AWSLSLNTEAF
TRBV11-2 12 ASSFSLAGNEQF
TRBV11-3 12 ASSLVAGSDTQY
TRBV5-1 14 ASSLWGQERQETQY
TRBV5-8 10 ASSRDTDTQY
TRBV6-1 11 ASSELSTGELF
TRBV5-6 9 ASSFSNEQF
TRBV6-6 13 ASREAGASNQPQH
TRBV5-4 14 ASSMGQGSLLAGYT
TRBV5-1 12 ASSLVRGTTEAF
TRBV7-9 11 ASSSDWQETQY
TRBV7-8 13 ASSWSGQVDYGYT
TRBV18 14 ASSPTFGTSNTEAF
TRBV18 10 ASSSGQGEAF
TRBV7-2 10 ASSVLAYTQY
TRBV19 11 ASRGRNTGELF
TRBV7-9 11 ASSLGRPYEQY
TRBV10-3 14 AISESTSGSTGELF
TRBV7-2 12 ASSTSQGGYEQY
TRBV18 16 ASSPSGGLETGANVLT
TRBV19 15 ASSTLGQGENTGELF
TRBV7-9 13 ASSSSATMNTEAF
TRBV11-3 13 ASSFGPSSGNTIY
TRBV5-1 12 ASSLVGGRDTQY
TRBV19 12 ASKVAGNTGELF
TRBV7-7 13 ASSSRQGANEKLF
TRBV4-1 11 ASGGLAGSTQY
TRBV7-8 15 ASSLMNSGRKFNEQF
TRBV7-2 12 ASSSGGQGYGYT
TRBV4-1 14 ASSQGPGDMNTEAF